The rows below give T cell receptor beta chains drawn from one sample of a study of T cells in localized non-small cell lung cancer. Repertoires were generated with immunoSEQ multiplex PCR, while TCRdb's copy carries only in-frame clones and drops some. The sample consists of 40,000 to 50,000 clones, approximately 91% of them appearing once. The sequenced sample was peripheral blood, obtained before any cancer treatment. The receptor set was obtained from a female donor at least 60 years old with stage I squamous cell lung carcinoma. The CDR3 runs from the conserved cysteine through the conserved F or W. The size entry is marked missing in some rows and otherwise reads once, few, many or a size class.

j_call | v_call | clone_size | cdr3_aa
TRBJ2-3 | TRBV7-3 | . | CASSITSGKSDTQYF
TRBJ2-1 | TRBV4-3 | once | CASSQDMASGRRGEQFF
TRBJ2-3 | TRBV27 | . | CASSLSGLAGDTQYF
TRBJ2-1 | TRBV4-3 | . | CASSQDLWGADEQFF
TRBJ1-1 | TRBV5-1 | . | CASSLEDRRNTEAFF
TRBJ1-2 | TRBV6-6 | . | CASSFTGTFYGYTF
TRBJ1-1 | TRBV10-3 | few | CAIRRRDSEAFF
TRBJ1-2 | TRBV18 | . | CASSPPILAEDGYTF
TRBJ2-1 | TRBV10-2 | . | CASRSSYNEQFF
TRBJ2-7 | TRBV4-3 | . | CASSRGGGGGYEQYF
TRBJ1-4 | TRBV5-1 | . | CASSGQGQRKLFF
TRBJ1-5 | TRBV5-1 | . | CASSFLGDGREPQHF
TRBJ2-2 | TRBV6-6 | once | CASSPSTGHTGELFF
TRBJ1-4 | TRBV2 | . | CASSDGVANEKLFF
TRBJ2-1 | TRBV4-1 | . | CASSQVGTSGVNEQFF
TRBJ1-1 | TRBV10-1 | . | CASSFPRDREGDTEAFF
TRBJ2-5 | TRBV30 | . | CAWSRGLAGGPSAETQYF
TRBJ2-4 | TRBV5-8 | . | CASSFGQLGDIQYF
TRBJ2-7 | TRBV11-2 | . | CASSPLTEQYF
TRBJ1-1 | TRBV19 | . | CASSIGGSAEAFF
TRBJ2-5 | TRBV19 | . | CASSISGVPGDTQYF
TRBJ2-3 | TRBV7-2 | . | CASSPRRSTDTQYF
TRBJ1-5 | TRBV13 | . | CARPRPGGNKGQPQHF
TRBJ1-2 | TRBV19 | . | CASSDTGNYGYTF
TRBJ2-1 | TRBV7-3 | once | CASSLTPRVVNEQFF
TRBJ1-1 | TRBV5-1 | . | CASSVQTQNTEAFF
TRBJ1-1 | TRBV9 | . | CASSPGQIMNTEAFF
TRBJ1-2 | TRBV29-1 | . | CSVERASYGYTF
TRBJ2-3 | TRBV5-6 | once | CASSGHPTSTDTQYF
TRBJ1-2 | TRBV4-3 | few | CASSQGRTVHYGYTF
TRBJ2-4 | TRBV9 | . | CASSPGKGGARNIQYF
TRBJ2-2 | TRBV6-6 | . | CATTRQGANTGELFF
TRBJ2-7 | TRBV9 | . | CASSVESGGFYEQYF
TRBJ1-1 | TRBV19 | . | CASSARQGKVNTEAFF
TRBJ2-5 | TRBV29-1 | . | CSALGLAGETQYF
TRBJ2-2 | TRBV6-5 | . | CASTHRGGELFF
TRBJ2-1 | TRBV7-3 | . | CASSSEGGGSSYNEQFF
TRBJ2-1 | TRBV2 | . | CASSTTGGEQFF
TRBJ1-2 | TRBV7-9 | . | CASSPRVGAGGYTF
TRBJ2-1 | TRBV7-2 | . | CASSPGRAFYNEQFF
TRBJ1-2 | TRBV29-1 | . | CSVELSGSSGGVYGYTF